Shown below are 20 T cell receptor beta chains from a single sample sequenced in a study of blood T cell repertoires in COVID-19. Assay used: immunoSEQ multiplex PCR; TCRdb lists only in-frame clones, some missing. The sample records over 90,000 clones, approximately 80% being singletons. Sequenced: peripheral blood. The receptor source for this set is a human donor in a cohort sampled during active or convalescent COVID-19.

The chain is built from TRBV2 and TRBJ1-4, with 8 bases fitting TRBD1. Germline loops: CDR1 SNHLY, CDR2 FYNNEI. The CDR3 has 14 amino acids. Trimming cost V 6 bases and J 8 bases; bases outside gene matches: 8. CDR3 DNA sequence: TGTGCCAGCAGGACGACAGGGGTCGGAGAAAAACTGTTTTTT. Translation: CASRTTGVGEKLFF.

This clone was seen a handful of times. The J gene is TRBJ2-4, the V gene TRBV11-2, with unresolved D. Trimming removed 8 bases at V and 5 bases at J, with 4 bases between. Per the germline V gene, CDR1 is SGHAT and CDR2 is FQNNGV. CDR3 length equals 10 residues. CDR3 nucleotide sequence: TGTGCCAGCGGCCAAAACATTCAGTACTTC. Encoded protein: CASGQNIQYF.

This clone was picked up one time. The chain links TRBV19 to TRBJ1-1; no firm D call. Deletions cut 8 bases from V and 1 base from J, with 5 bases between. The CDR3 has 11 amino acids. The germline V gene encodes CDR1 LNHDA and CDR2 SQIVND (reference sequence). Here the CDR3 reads CASGWNTEAFF. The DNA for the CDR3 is TGTGCCAGTGGCTGGAACACTGAAGCTTTCTTT.

The CDR3 DNA follows: TGTGCCAGCAGCCTGAGAGACTCTGGGGCCAACGTCCTGACTTTC. Translating it yields CASSLRDSGANVLTF. The V call is TRBV11-3, the J call TRBJ2-6, with no clear D. The CDR3 loop spans 15 amino acids. Trimming took off 5 bases at V and 0 bases at J, with 8 bases between the two ends. The germline gives CDR1 SGHNT, CDR2 YENEEA.

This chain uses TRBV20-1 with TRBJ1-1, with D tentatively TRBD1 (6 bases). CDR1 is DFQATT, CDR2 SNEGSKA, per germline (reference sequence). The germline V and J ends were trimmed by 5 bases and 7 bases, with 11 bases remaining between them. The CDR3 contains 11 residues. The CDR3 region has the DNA TGCAGTGCTGCAGACAGGTTTGAAGCTTTCTTT. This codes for CSAADRFEAFF.

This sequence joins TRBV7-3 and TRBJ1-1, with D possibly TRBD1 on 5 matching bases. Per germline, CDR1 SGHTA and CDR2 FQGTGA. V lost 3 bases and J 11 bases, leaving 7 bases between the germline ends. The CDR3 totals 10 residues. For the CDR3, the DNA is TGTGCCAGCAGCTTGCAGGGTGCTTTCTTT. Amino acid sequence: CASSLQGAFF.

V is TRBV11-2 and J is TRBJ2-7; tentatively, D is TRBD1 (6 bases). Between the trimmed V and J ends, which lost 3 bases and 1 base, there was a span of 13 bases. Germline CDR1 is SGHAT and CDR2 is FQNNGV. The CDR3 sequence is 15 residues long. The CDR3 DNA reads TGTGCCAGCAGCTTGGACAGAATAGAGTCCTACGAGCAGTACTTC. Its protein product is CASSLDRIESYEQYF.

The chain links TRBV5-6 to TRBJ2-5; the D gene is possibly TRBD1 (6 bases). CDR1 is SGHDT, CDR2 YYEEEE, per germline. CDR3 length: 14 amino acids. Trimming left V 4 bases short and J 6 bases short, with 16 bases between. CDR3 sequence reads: CASSPLGQGKTQYF. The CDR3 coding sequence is TGTGCCAGCAGCCCGCTCGGGCAGGGGAAGACCCAGTACTTC.

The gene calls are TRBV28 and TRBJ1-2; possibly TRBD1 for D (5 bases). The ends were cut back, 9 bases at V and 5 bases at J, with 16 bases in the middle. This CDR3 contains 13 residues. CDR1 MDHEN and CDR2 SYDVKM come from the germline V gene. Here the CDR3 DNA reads TGTGCCAGTAGTGACCCCAGGGAATATGGCTACACCTTC. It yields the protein CASSDPREYGYTF.

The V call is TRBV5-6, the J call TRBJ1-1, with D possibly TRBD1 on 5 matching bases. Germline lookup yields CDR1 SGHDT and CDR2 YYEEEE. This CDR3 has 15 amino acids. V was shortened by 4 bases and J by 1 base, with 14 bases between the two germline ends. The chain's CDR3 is CASSGPLGANTEAFF. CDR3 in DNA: TGTGCCAGCAGCGGCCCGTTAGGGGCGAACACTGAAGCTTTCTTT.

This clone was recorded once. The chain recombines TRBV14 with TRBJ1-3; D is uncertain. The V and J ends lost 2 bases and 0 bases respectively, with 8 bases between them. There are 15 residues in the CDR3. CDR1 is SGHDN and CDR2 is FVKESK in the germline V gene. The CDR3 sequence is CASSQREASGNTIYF. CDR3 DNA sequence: TGTGCCAGCAGCCAAAGGGAGGCCTCTGGAAACACCATATATTTT.

DNA of the CDR3: TGTGCCAGCAGCTTGTCGGGGGGCTGGCAGCCCCAGCATTTT. Amino acids: CASSLSGGWQPQHF. V usage is TRBV5-6 and J usage is TRBJ1-5; tentative D call: TRBD1 (6 bases). Germline CDR1 reads SGHDT; CDR2 reads YYEEEE. Trimming cost V 1 base and J 7 bases, with 12 bases left between them. The CDR3 is 14 amino acids.

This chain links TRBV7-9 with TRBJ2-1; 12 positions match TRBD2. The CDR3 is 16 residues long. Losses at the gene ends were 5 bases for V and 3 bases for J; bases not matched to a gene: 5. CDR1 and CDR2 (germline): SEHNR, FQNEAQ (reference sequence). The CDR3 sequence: CASSRRLAGDYNEQFF. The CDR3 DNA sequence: TGTGCCAGCAGCCGACGACTAGCGGGGGACTACAATGAGCAGTTCTTC.

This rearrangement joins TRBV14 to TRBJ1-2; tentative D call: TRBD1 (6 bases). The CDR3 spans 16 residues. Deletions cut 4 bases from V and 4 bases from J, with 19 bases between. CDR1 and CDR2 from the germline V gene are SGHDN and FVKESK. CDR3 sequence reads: CASSRLGGGLFYGYTF. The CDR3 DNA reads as TGTGCCAGCAGCCGCTTGGGGGGGGGCCTGTTCTATGGCTACACCTTC.

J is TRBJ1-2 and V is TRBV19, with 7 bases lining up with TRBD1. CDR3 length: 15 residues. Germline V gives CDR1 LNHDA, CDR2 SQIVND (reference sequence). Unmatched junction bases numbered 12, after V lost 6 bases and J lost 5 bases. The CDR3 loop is CASRSQGSGIYGYTF. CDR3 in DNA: TGTGCCAGTAGATCACAGGGGTCGGGAATATATGGCTACACCTTC.

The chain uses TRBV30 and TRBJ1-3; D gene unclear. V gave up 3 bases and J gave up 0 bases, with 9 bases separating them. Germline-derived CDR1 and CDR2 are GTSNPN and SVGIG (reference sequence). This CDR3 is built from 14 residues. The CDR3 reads CAWSAGSSGNTIYF. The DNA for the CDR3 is TGTGCCTGGAGCGCGGGGAGCTCTGGAAACACCATATATTTT.

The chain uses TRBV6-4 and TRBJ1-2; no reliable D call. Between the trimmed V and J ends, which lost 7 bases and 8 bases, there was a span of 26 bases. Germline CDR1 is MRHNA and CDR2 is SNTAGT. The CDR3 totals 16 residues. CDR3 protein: CASTRRREGAPRGYTF. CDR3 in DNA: TGTGCCAGCACCCGGAGACGGGAGGGAGCACCTAGGGGCTACACCTTC.

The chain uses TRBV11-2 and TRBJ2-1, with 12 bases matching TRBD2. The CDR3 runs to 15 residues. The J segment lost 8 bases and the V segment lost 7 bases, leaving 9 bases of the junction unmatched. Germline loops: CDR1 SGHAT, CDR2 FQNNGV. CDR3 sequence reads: CASNPTSGGPYEQFF. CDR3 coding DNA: TGTGCCAGCAATCCCACTAGCGGGGGGCCGTATGAGCAGTTCTTC.

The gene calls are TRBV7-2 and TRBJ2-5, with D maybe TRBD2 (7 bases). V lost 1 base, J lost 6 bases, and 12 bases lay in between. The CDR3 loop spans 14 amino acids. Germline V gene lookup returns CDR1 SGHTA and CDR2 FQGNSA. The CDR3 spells CASSLGGGAKTQYF. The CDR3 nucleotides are TGTGCCAGCAGCTTAGGGGGGGGCGCAAAGACCCAGTACTTC.

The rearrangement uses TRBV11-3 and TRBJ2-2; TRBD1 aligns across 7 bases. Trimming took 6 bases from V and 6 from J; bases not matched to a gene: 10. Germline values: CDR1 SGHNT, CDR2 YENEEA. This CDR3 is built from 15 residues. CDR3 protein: CASRTQGRVAGELFF. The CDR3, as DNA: TGTGCCAGCAGAACACAGGGGAGAGTGGCCGGGGAGCTGTTTTTT.